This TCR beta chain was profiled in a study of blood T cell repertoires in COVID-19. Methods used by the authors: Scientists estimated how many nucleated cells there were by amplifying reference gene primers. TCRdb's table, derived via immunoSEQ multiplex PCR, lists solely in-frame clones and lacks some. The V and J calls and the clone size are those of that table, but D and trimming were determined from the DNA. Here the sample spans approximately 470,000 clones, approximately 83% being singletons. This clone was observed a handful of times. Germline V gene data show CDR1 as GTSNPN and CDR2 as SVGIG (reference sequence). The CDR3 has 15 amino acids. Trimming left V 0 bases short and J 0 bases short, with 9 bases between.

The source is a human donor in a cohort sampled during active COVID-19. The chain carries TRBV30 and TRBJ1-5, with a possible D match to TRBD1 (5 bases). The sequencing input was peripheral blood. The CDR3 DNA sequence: TGTGCCTGGAGTGTCGGGGGGAATAGCAATCAGCCCCAGCATTTT. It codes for CAWSVGGNSNQPQHF. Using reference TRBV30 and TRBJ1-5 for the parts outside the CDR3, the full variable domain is SQTIHQWPATLVQPVGSPLSLECTVEGTSNPNLYWYRQAAGRGLQLLFYSVGIGQISSEVPQNLSASRPQDRQFILSSKKLLLSDSGFYLCAWSVGGNSNQPQHFGDGTRLSIL.